This T cell receptor beta chain was recorded in a study of response to subunit inactivated influenza vaccine. CDR3 length: 14 residues. Trimming pared 0 bases from V and 4 bases from J, leaving 9 bases between. Germline lookup yields CDR1 SGHAT and CDR2 FQNNGV. This clonotype turned up a few times. TCRdb ran MiXCR on the RT-PCR reads and lists one entry per CDR3 protein. This table holds fewer than 550,000 distinct CDR3 sequences, 25% found once. The chain couples TRBV11-2 to TRBJ1-2; D is uncertain. The clonotype originates from a man aged 50 to 59 who received an inactivated influenza vaccine. The sample consisted of CD4+ T cells sorted from PBMCs, taken 5 days after vaccination. The DNA for the CDR3 is TGTGCCAGCAGCTTAGATCAGCTCTCCTATGGCTACACCTTC. Translated, it gives CASSLDQLSYGYTF.